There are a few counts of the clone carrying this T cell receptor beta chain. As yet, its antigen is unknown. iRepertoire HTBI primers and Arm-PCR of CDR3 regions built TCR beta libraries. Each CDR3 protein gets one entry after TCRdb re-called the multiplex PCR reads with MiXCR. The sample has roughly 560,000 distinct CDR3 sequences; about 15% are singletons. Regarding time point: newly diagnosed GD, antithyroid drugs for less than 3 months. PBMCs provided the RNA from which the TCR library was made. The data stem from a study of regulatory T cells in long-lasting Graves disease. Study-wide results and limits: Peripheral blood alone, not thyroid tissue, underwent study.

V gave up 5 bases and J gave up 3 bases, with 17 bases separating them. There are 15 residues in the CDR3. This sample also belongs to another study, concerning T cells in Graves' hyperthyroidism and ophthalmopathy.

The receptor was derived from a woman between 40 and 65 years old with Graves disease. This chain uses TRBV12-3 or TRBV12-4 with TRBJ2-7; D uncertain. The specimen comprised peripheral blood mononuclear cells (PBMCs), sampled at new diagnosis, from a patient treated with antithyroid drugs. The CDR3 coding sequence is TGTGCCAGCAGTCCGGCCGGCGGCATATTCTACGAGCAGTACTTC. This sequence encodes CASSPAGGIFYEQYF.